This T cell receptor (beta chain) was documented in a study of Ad26.COV2.S vaccination and SARS-CoV-2 variants. About the study: Once, or twice with 56 days between doses, Ad26.COV2.S was given intramuscularly. Notes on the study in general: Responses of T cells in total may have been underestimated by the TCR breadth and depth analyses. Relative to placebo recipients, vaccine recipients exhibited elevated spike-specific TCR breadth.

Regarding treatment: some 20 received Ad26.COV2.S at low or high dose, single or two shots; five or six received placebo; per-sample allocation not given. Specimen acquisition occurred on day 63 following the initial vaccine or placebo injection. Donor was an adult aged 18-55 years in Boston. The V and J ends lost 5 bases and 4 bases, in that order; junction bases with no gene match: 10. The CDR3 has 15 amino acids. CDR1 is SGHDT, CDR2 YYEEEE, per germline. Sequencing used immunoSEQ multiplex PCR; TCRdb keeps in-frame clones, though not all of them. This sample has roughly 380,000 clones; roughly 84% occur once, and the top ten carry 3.4%. This clone was seen only once. Its cognate antigen is unknown.

This specimen was peripheral blood, taken in a trial of Ad26.COV2.S vaccine versus placebo. This sequence originates from a person between 18 and 60 years old who received the Ad26.COV2.S COVID-19 vaccine or a placebo. This chain uses TRBV5-6 with TRBJ2-3; 7 bases line up with TRBD1. The CDR3 loop reads CASRSTGRVPDTQYF. The CDR3 DNA sequence: TGTGCCAGCAGGTCGACAGGGCGAGTACCAGATACGCAGTATTTT. Full variable domain (outside the CDR3, taken from reference TRBV5-6 and TRBJ2-3): DAGVTQSPTHLIKTRGQQVTLRCSPKSGHDTVSWYQQALGQGPQFIFQYYEEEERQRGNFPDRFSGHQFPNYSSELNVNALLLGDSALYLCASRSTGRVPDTQYFGPGTRLTVL.